This T cell receptor (beta chain) comes out of a study of early T cells in non-severe SARS-CoV-2 infection. For the study at large: Chains stayed unpaired after sequencing of bulk RNA from unsorted whole blood.

The length of the CDR3 is 12 residues. The germline V and J ends were trimmed by 4 bases and 2 bases, with 7 bases remaining between them. CDR1 is SGHDT and CDR2 is YYEEEE in the germline V gene. Each single cDNA molecule received a unique molecular identifier. TCRdb re-derived calls from the 5' RACE reads in MiXCR, one entry per CDR3 protein. The data hold tens of thousands of distinct CDR3 sequences, with under 12% observed a single time. This clonotype was obtained from an adult who was a healthcare worker with PCR-confirmed SARS-CoV-2 infection or an uninfected control (not recorded which). Sequencing was carried out using whole blood. The J gene is TRBJ2-7, the V gene TRBV5-6; D is ambiguous. CDR3 loop: CASSEVTYEQYF. The DNA of the CDR3 is TGTGCCAGCAGCGAAGTTACCTACGAGCAGTACTTC.